This T cell receptor beta chain was sequenced in a study of beta chain features in type 1 diabetes. This CDR3 is 15 amino acids long. With V trimmed by 3 bases and J by 8 bases, 7 bases remained unmatched. Germline values: CDR1 LGHNA, CDR2 YSLEER. The investigators reverse transcribed all of the isolated RNA, so they sequenced expressed TCRB transcripts. Sequencing used immunoSEQ multiplex PCR; TCRdb keeps in-frame clones, though not all of them. This sample has 240,000 or so clones; roughly two thirds occur once, and the top ten carry 0.053%. The chain couples TRBV4-3 to TRBJ2-1; TRBD2 matches 10 bases. The receptor was isolated from a man aged 25 to 40 in good health. Sequencing was carried out using naive CD4+ T cells from blood. CDR3 in amino acids: CASSQQLAGWDEQFF. CDR3 DNA: TGCGCCAGCAGCCAGCAACTAGCGGGGTGGGATGAGCAGTTCTTC.